This T cell receptor beta chain was identified in a study of PD-L1 blockade in urothelial cancer. The time point here: pretreatment peripheral blood. V was shortened by 1 base and J by 3 bases, with 13 bases between the two germline ends. Germline CDR1 is SGHRS and CDR2 is YFSETQ. CDR3 length: 15 residues. Here immunoSEQ multiplex PCR was the method, and the copy in TCRdb shows in-frame clones only, minus some. Seen here are about 72,000 clones, around 88% observed once, and the top ten hold about 15%. The sample was PBMCs, taken around atezolizumab (anti-PD-L1) treatment. The sequence came from a man in his 60s with urothelial cancer. J is TRBJ1-1 and V is TRBV5-1, with a weak D call TRBD1 (5 bases). This CDR3 reads CASSLSGREDTEAFF. In DNA, the CDR3 is TGCGCCAGCAGCTTGTCGGGCAGGGAGGACACTGAAGCTTTCTTT. Looking up the rest from reference TRBV5-1 and TRBJ1-1 gives the full variable domain: KAGVTQTPRYLIKTRGQQVTLSCSPISGHRSVSWYQQTPGQGLQFLFEYFSETQRNKGNFPGRFSGRQFSNSRSEMNVSTLELGDSALYLCASSLSGREDTEAFFGQGTRLTVV.